These 30 T cell receptor beta chains originate from one sample sequenced in a study of monozygotic twins with inflammatory bowel disease. TCRdb re-called the 5' RACE reads and catalogs CDR3 proteins one per entry, DNA excluded. In all, the sample yields 310,000 or so distinct CDR3 sequences. The sample was blood. All receptors come from a human donor with ulcerative colitis or Crohn's disease, or a healthy co-twin of an affected twin (not recorded which).

V gene TRBV7-2 combines with J gene TRBJ2-1; TCRdb's D gene call, TRBD2, goes unchecked for lack of DNA. The CDR3 is made up of 14 amino acids. CDR1 is SGHTA and CDR2 is FQGNSA in the germline V gene. This chain's CDR3 is CASTLREGYNEQFF.

The chain recombines TRBV7-9 with TRBJ2-3; TCRdb selects TRBD1, and the lack of DNA leaves this call unchecked. This CDR3 is built from 13 residues. In germline, CDR1 is SEHNR, CDR2 FQNEAQ (reference sequence). The CDR3 loop reads CASSSPDVDTQYF.

The V and J genes are TRBV7-8 and TRBJ2-7; TCRdb indicates TRBD2, and absent DNA this call remains unverified. This CDR3 is 16 amino acids long. Germline V gene lookup returns CDR1 SGHVS and CDR2 FQNEAQ. The CDR3 sequence: CASSLGLAGTAYEQYF.

This chain links TRBV5-1 with TRBJ2-7; the TCRdb call, TRBD1, lacks DNA for checking. The CDR3 loop spans 15 amino acids. CDR1 is SGHRS, CDR2 YFSETQ, per germline. CDR3: CASSLRQGAYYEQYF.

The chain employs TRBV28 and TRBJ2-1; TCRdb outputs TRBD1, but without DNA this stays unchecked. The CDR3 is 15 residues long. Germline CDR1 and CDR2: MDHEN and SYDVKM. CDR3: CASRPGGPEVYEQFF.

The V and J genes are TRBV20-1 and TRBJ2-3; TCRdb outputs TRBD1, but without DNA this stays unchecked. The CDR3 has 14 residues. The germline gives CDR1 DFQATT, CDR2 SNEGSKA (reference sequence). The CDR3 region is CSAFSRDRADTQYF.

This chain joins TRBV7-9 and TRBJ2-7; TCRdb outputs TRBD2, but without DNA this stays unchecked. Looked up from germline, CDR1 is SEHNR and CDR2 is FQNEAQ (reference sequence). This CDR3 is built from 14 residues. The chain's CDR3 is CASSYYGLAVEQYF.

J is TRBJ1-3 and V is TRBV7-2. The germline CDR1 and CDR2 sequences are SGHTA and FQGNSA. The CDR3 extends over 13 amino acids. CDR3 protein: CASRKSSGNTIYF.

V and J are TRBV7-9 and TRBJ1-1. The CDR3 loop spans 11 amino acids. Germline V lookup: CDR1 SEHNR, CDR2 FQNEAQ (reference sequence). The CDR3 here is CASSLKREAFF.

V is TRBV5-5 and J is TRBJ2-5; the D call of TRBD1 rests on TCRdb alone, since no DNA is present to check it. The germline CDR1 and CDR2 sequences are SGHKS and YYEKEE (reference sequence). This CDR3 is 13 amino acids long. The CDR3 reads CASSLEQVQTQYF.

The rearrangement uses TRBV6-1 and TRBJ2-5; TCRdb's D call of TRBD2 is untestable without DNA. CDR3 length equals 16 residues. Germline V CDR1 and CDR2: MNHNS, SASEGT. The CDR3 region is CASSEPISGGLETQYF.

CDR3 region: CASSAILPIGNEKLFF. The chain recombines TRBV12-3 or TRBV12-4 with TRBJ1-4. The CDR3 is 16 amino acids.

The J gene is TRBJ1-3, the V gene TRBV10-3. The CDR3 runs 17 residues. CDR1 and CDR2 from the germline V gene are ENHRY and SYGVKD. The CDR3 here is CAISELDVTLSGNTIYF.

The chain joins TRBV28 to TRBJ1-2; TCRdb calls TRBD1, which cannot be checked without DNA. Germline CDR1 is MDHEN and CDR2 is SYDVKM. CDR3 length equals 14 residues. The CDR3 protein is CATAGTHLAYGYTF.

V is TRBV20-1 and J is TRBJ2-7; TCRdb selects TRBD2, and the lack of DNA leaves this call unchecked. The CDR3 contains 13 residues. Germline CDR1 is DFQATT and CDR2 is SNEGSKA (reference sequence). The chain's CDR3 is CSASSGPSYEQYF.

This chain connects TRBV10-2 to TRBJ2-3; TCRdb returns TRBD1, unconfirmable since there is no DNA. The length of the CDR3 is 12 residues. Germline CDR1 and CDR2: WSHSY and SAAADI. CDR3 protein: CASSEGGDTQYF.

The chain uses TRBV28 and TRBJ2-7; lacking DNA, the TRBD2 call made by TCRdb goes unchecked. Germline lookup yields CDR1 MDHEN and CDR2 SYDVKM. CDR3 length: 12 amino acids. CDR3 amino acids: CASSGGSYEQYF. Supplemented by reference TRBV28 and TRBJ2-7, the full variable domain reads DVKVTQSSRYLVKRTGEKVFLECVQDMDHENMFWYRQDPGLGLRLIYFSYDVKMKEKGDIPEGYSVSREKKERFSLILESASTNQTSMYLCASSGGSYEQYFGPGTRLTVT.

The CDR3 sequence is CAWSVAVNTEAFF. V usage is TRBV30 and J usage is TRBJ1-1. The CDR3 length is 13 residues. Germline V CDR1 and CDR2: GTSNPN, SVGIG (reference sequence).

This chain joins TRBV6-1 and TRBJ2-6; TCRdb picks TRBD2, but there is no DNA to check that call. The CDR3 contains 14 residues. From germline, CDR1 is MNHNS and CDR2 SASEGT. The CDR3 is CASSGHTGANVLTF.

This chain uses TRBV12-3 or TRBV12-4 with TRBJ1-1; the TRBD1 assignment by TCRdb is unverifiable without DNA. This CDR3 comprises 14 residues. This CDR3 reads CASSTRDRGLEAFF.

The chain is built from TRBV7-2 and TRBJ1-1. CDR1 and CDR2 (germline): SGHTA, FQGNSA. This CDR3 is 13 amino acids long. The CDR3: CASSLPGFAEAFF. The full variable domain, its missing parts supplied by reference TRBV7-2 and TRBJ1-1, is GAGVSQSPSNKVTEKGKDVELRCDPISGHTALYWYRQSLGQGLEFLIYFQGNSAPDKSGLPSDRFSAERTGGSVSTLTIQRTQQEDSAVYLCASSLPGFAEAFFGQGTRLTVV.

The chain is built from TRBV7-2 and TRBJ2-3; TCRdb selects TRBD2, and the lack of DNA leaves this call unchecked. The CDR3 is 15 residues long. The germline V gene has CDR1 SGHTA and CDR2 FQGNSA. CDR3 in amino acids: CASSLPAGSTDTQYF. Filled out from reference TRBV7-2 and TRBJ2-3, the complete variable domain reads GAGVSQSPSNKVTEKGKDVELRCDPISGHTALYWYRQSLGQGLEFLIYFQGNSAPDKSGLPSDRFSAERTGGSVSTLTIQRTQQEDSAVYLCASSLPAGSTDTQYFGPGTRLTVL.

This chain connects TRBV25-1 to TRBJ2-7; TCRdb proposes TRBD2, but this gene call is untestable without DNA. The CDR3 extends over 16 amino acids. Germline V lookup: CDR1 MGHDK, CDR2 SYGVNS. This chain's CDR3 is CASSEWLAGNSYEQYF.

The chain employs TRBV18 and TRBJ2-1. The CDR3 length is 12 residues. CDR1 is KGHSH, CDR2 LQKENI, per germline. CDR3 sequence: CASSPPANKQFF. Full variable domain (outside the CDR3, taken from reference TRBV18 and TRBJ2-1): NAGVMQNPRHLVRRRGQEARLRCSPMKGHSHVYWYRQLPEEGLKFMVYLQKENIIDESGMPKERFSAEFPKEGPSILRIQQVVRGDSAAYFCASSPPANKQFFGPGTRLTVL.

The J gene is TRBJ2-2, the V gene TRBV29-1; with no DNA, the TCRdb D assignment of TRBD1 cannot be verified. Germline CDR1 and CDR2: SQVTM and ANQGSEA. The CDR3 totals 12 residues. This chain's CDR3 is CSVAGQSGELFF.

The rearrangement joins TRBV27 to TRBJ2-1; TCRdb proposes TRBD2, but this gene call is untestable without DNA. Germline loops: CDR1 MNHEY, CDR2 SMNVEV (reference sequence). The CDR3 extends over 17 amino acids. The CDR3 sequence is CASSLRVTSGKENEQFF.

The V gene is TRBV27, the J gene TRBJ1-5; TCRdb reports TRBD1, a call that lacks DNA to check it against. This CDR3 spans 15 amino acids. Germline V gene sequence: CDR1 MNHEY, CDR2 SMNVEV (reference sequence). The CDR3 reads CAVGRGRESNQPQHF.

The rearrangement uses TRBV5-1 and TRBJ2-5; with no DNA, the TCRdb D assignment of TRBD1 cannot be verified. CDR1 is SGHRS, CDR2 YFSETQ, per germline. CDR3 length: 14 residues. The chain's CDR3 is CASSTGTGIETQYF.

The genes are TRBV28 and TRBJ1-5. The CDR3 has 14 amino acids. CDR1 is MDHEN, CDR2 SYDVKM, per germline. The CDR3 loop reads CASSLAISNQPQHF.

V usage is TRBV20-1 and J usage is TRBJ1-5; lacking DNA, the TRBD1 call made by TCRdb goes unchecked. Germline CDR1 reads DFQATT; CDR2 reads SNEGSKA (reference sequence). The CDR3 covers 15 residues. CDR3 sequence reads: CSARLSGAKMQPQHF.